This T cell receptor beta chain was identified in a study of shared clonotypes between healthy human individuals. Sequencing was performed with immunoSEQ multiplex PCR; in TCRdb, only in-frame clones are kept and a portion is missing. This sample yields about 2 million clones, of which roughly 95% are seen a single time; around 1.2% belongs to the top ten. CD8 cells regarded as naive lacked CD45RO, were positively chosen for CCR7, and omitted terminally differentiated effector memory CD45RA+ cells. Germline values: CDR1 MNHEY, CDR2 SMNVEV (reference sequence). The CDR3 is made up of 14 amino acids. The V end lost 4 bases, the J end lost 6 bases, and 12 bases lay between the germline ends.

The specimen was naive CD8+ T cells sorted from blood. V usage is TRBV27 and J usage is TRBJ1-4, with a weak D call TRBD1 (5 bases). This TCR derives from a man aged 18 to 30 in good health. The CDR3 protein is CASSWAGGDEKLFF. The CDR3 DNA reads TGTGCCAGCAGTTGGGCGGGGGGAGATGAAAAACTGTTTTTT.